This T cell receptor (beta chain) originates from a study of blood T cells in healthy people across ages. V was shortened by 0 bases and J by 3 bases, with 16 bases between the two germline ends. The CDR3 has 16 amino acids. Germline lookup yields CDR1 DFQATT and CDR2 SNEGSKA (reference sequence). Sample-barcoded 5' priming and a J-beta primer mix drove a second PCR of about 7 to 12 cycles. MiXCR, run by TCRdb on the 5' RACE reads, gives a single entry per CDR3 protein. The sample yields about 970,000 distinct CDR3 sequences, roughly 47% seen once. Each sample gave at least 6.5 million isolated PBMCs. This clonotype was seen only once.

The sequence derives from a woman aged 55-70 years in good health. Sequencing input: blood. V gene TRBV20-1 combines with J gene TRBJ2-3, with D possibly matching TRBD2 (6 bases). The CDR3 sequence is CSARDLGGLRTDTQYF. Written as DNA, the CDR3 is TGCAGTGCTAGAGATCTGGGGGGTTTGAGGACAGATACGCAGTATTTT.